Listed below are T cell receptor beta chains from one sample, sequenced in a study of T cells after yellow fever vaccination. TCRdb reprocessed the 5' RACE reads with MiXCR, giving one entry per CDR3 protein. Of roughly 250,000 distinct CDR3 sequences listed, 10% to 15% are singletons. The sample here was CD4+ T cells sorted from PBMCs, taken 45 days after the yellow fever booster vaccination. Receptor source: a young man who received the YFV17D yellow fever vaccine. Both conserved end residues are part of each CDR3. The D gene is left open where the match is weak. A clone size is listed for some rows: how often the clone was seen (once, few, many), or a class if it is expanded.

cdr3_nt	cdr3_aa	v_call	clone_size	j_call	d_call
TGTGCCAGCACCCCCTTGAGCTCCTACGAGCAGTACTTC	CASTPLSSYEQYF	TRBV7-9	-	TRBJ2-7	-
TGTGCCAGCTCCACCTCACTAAGGGGTAGCGGGGCCACAGATACGCAGTATTTT	CASSTSLRGSGATDTQYF	TRBV18	-	TRBJ2-3	TRBD2
TGTGCCAGCAGTTTCGGCACCCTCGGAGGGAGAGAGACCCAGTACTTC	CASSFGTLGGRETQYF	TRBV12-3/TRBV12-4	-	TRBJ2-5	-
TGTGCCACCAGCAGGGACATGCAATCCGGCACAGATACGCAGTATTTT	CATSRDMQSGTDTQYF	TRBV15	-	TRBJ2-3	-
TGTGCCAGCAGCCTACCGACCCACCCCGAGGCTAATGAAAAACTGTTTTTT	CASSLPTHPEANEKLFF	TRBV14	few	TRBJ1-4	-
TGTGCCAGCAGCGCCAGCATGCTCCAAGGGGACGAGCAGTACTTC	CASSASMLQGDEQYF	TRBV9	few	TRBJ2-7	-
TGTGCCAGCAGTTTTGCTAGCCCAGATACGCAGTATTTT	CASSFASPDTQYF	TRBV6-2/TRBV6-3	-	TRBJ2-3	-
TGTGCCAGCAGCTTGGGACAGGGACACGGAAATGAGCAGTTCTTC	CASSLGQGHGNEQFF	TRBV7-2	few	TRBJ2-1	TRBD1
TGCAGTGCTAGAGCTAGCGGGAGGCCGGATACGCAGTATTTT	CSARASGRPDTQYF	TRBV20-1	-	TRBJ2-3	TRBD2
TGTGCCATCAGTGAGTCGACAGATACGCAGTATTTT	CAISESTDTQYF	TRBV10-3	many	TRBJ2-3	-